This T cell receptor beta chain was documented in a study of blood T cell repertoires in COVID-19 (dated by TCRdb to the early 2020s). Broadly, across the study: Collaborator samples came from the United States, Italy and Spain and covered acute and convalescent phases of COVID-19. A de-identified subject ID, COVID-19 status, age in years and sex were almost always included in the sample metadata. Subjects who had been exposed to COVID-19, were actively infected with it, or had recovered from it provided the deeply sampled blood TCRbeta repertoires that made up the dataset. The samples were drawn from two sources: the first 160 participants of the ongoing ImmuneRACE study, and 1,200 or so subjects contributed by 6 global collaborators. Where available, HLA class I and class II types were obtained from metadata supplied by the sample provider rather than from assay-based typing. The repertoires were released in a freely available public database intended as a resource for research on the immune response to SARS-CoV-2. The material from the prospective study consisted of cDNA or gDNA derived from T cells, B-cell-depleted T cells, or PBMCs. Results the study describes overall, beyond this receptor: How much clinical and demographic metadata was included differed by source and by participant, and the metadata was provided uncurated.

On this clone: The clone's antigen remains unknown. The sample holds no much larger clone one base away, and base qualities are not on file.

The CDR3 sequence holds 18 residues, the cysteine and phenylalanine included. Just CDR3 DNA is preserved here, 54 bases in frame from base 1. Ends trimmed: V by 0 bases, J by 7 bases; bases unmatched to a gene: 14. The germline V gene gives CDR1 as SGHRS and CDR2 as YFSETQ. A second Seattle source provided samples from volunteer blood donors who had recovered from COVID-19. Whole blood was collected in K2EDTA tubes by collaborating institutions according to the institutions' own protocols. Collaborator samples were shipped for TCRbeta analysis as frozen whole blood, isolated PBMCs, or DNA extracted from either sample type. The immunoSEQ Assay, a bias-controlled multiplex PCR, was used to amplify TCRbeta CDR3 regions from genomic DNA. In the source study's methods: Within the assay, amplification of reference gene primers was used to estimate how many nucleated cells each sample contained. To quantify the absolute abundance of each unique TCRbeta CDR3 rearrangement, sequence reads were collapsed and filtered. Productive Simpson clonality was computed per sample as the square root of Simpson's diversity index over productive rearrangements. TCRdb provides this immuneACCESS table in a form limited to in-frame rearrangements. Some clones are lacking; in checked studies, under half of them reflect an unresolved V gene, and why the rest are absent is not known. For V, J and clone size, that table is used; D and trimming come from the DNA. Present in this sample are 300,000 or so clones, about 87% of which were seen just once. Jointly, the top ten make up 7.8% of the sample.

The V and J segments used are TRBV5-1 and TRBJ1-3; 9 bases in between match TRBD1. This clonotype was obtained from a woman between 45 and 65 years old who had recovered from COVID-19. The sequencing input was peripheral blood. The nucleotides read TGCGCCAGCAGCTTGGTCGGATGGACAGGGGAGAATCTTAACACCATATATTTT. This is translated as CASSLVGWTGENLNTIYF.